These T cell receptor beta chains were read from a single sample in a study of human thymus T cells. Produced via immunoSEQ multiplex PCR; TCRdb's table is partial and in-frame only. In the table there are some 120,000 clones, around 94% of which are singletons. What was sequenced was thymus tissue. These receptor sequences come from a boy younger than two with a congenital heart defect but otherwise immunologically healthy. CDR3s include the opening cysteine and the closing phenylalanine or tryptophan. Fields, in order: J gene, V gene, CDR3 protein.

J gene: TRBJ1-1
V gene: TRBV7-6
CDR3 protein: CASSLRPNTEAFF

J gene: TRBJ1-6
V gene: TRBV27
CDR3 protein: CASSFKVPGSPLHF

J gene: TRBJ1-2
V gene: TRBV7-9
CDR3 protein: CASSFSRDPNYGYTF

J gene: TRBJ1-3
V gene: TRBV12-5
CDR3 protein: CASGLFKNTIYF

J gene: TRBJ2-7
V gene: TRBV7-2
CDR3 protein: CASSPSGGAYEQYF

J gene: TRBJ1-2
V gene: TRBV11-3
CDR3 protein: CASSFRDRGKTYGYTF

J gene: TRBJ1-2
V gene: TRBV7-2
CDR3 protein: CASSLWGAGPGNGYTF

J gene: TRBJ2-1
V gene: TRBV20-1
CDR3 protein: CSASNSGEQFF

J gene: TRBJ2-7
V gene: TRBV28
CDR3 protein: CASSFRWGPDSYEQYF

J gene: TRBJ1-1
V gene: TRBV6-1
CDR3 protein: CASSTYQGAWAEAFF

J gene: TRBJ1-5
V gene: TRBV2
CDR3 protein: CASSEWRGRNQPQHF

J gene: TRBJ1-2
V gene: TRBV4-3
CDR3 protein: CASSHLVTGAYGYTF

J gene: TRBJ2-3
V gene: TRBV6-5
CDR3 protein: CASLPQGDGDTQYF

J gene: TRBJ2-1
V gene: TRBV25-1
CDR3 protein: CASSDGFLTYNEQFF

J gene: TRBJ2-3
V gene: TRBV11-2
CDR3 protein: CASSQPQQGGTDTQYF

J gene: TRBJ2-6
V gene: TRBV18
CDR3 protein: CASSPKTVRGSGANVLTF

J gene: TRBJ2-5
V gene: TRBV28
CDR3 protein: CASSFLWKEGQETQYF

J gene: TRBJ2-3
V gene: TRBV7-9
CDR3 protein: CASVGLKSTDTQYF

J gene: TRBJ2-7
V gene: TRBV2
CDR3 protein: CASSEGSEQYF

J gene: TRBJ2-5
V gene: TRBV4-2
CDR3 protein: CASSRGIQETQYF

J gene: TRBJ2-7
V gene: TRBV19
CDR3 protein: CASSIAVWGSYEQYF

J gene: TRBJ1-5
V gene: TRBV28
CDR3 protein: CASSCDQPQHF

J gene: TRBJ1-1
V gene: TRBV6-5
CDR3 protein: CASSRFPGSGDEAFF

J gene: TRBJ2-7
V gene: TRBV18
CDR3 protein: CASSRRDRNYEQYF

J gene: TRBJ1-1
V gene: TRBV14
CDR3 protein: CASSQNRGRYMNTEAFF

J gene: TRBJ1-1
V gene: TRBV6-6
CDR3 protein: CASSWTGKTEAFF

J gene: TRBJ2-5
V gene: TRBV2
CDR3 protein: CASRRGGSQETQYF

J gene: TRBJ2-7
V gene: TRBV28
CDR3 protein: CASSFRGLRYEQYF

J gene: TRBJ2-5
V gene: TRBV4-1
CDR3 protein: CASSQIKWETQYF

J gene: TRBJ2-1
V gene: TRBV6-6
CDR3 protein: CASSYRLPGRFNEQFF

J gene: TRBJ2-5
V gene: TRBV27
CDR3 protein: CASSPGQGMRETQYF

J gene: TRBJ2-1
V gene: TRBV4-1
CDR3 protein: CASSQEQERNEQFF

J gene: TRBJ2-3
V gene: TRBV27
CDR3 protein: CASSLGAGVTDTQYF

J gene: TRBJ2-1
V gene: TRBV14
CDR3 protein: CASSQENVGHVLNNEQFF

J gene: TRBJ2-5
V gene: TRBV6-1
CDR3 protein: CASTPPSQETQYF

J gene: TRBJ2-7
V gene: TRBV4-2
CDR3 protein: CASSSQQGNPYEQYF